The present T cell receptor (beta chain) was sequenced within a study of OX40 agonist ivuxolimab in advanced cancers. This clone was seen just once. Its antigen is not known. The germline CDR1 and CDR2 sequences are GTSNPN and SVGIG (reference sequence). This CDR3 has 13 residues. The V gene lost 2 bases and the J gene lost 5 bases, with 12 bases spanning the gap. Measured with immunoSEQ multiplex PCR; TCRdb has only the in-frame clones, and not every one. The data show just under 85,000 clones, 84% seen once. Findings of the study overall: More expanded clones were seen, on average, in CD8+ T cells than in CD4+. Partial responders treated at 0.1-3.0 mg/kg exhibited clonal expansion among the lowest measured.

The specimen was CD4+ or CD8+ T cells sorted from blood, collected in a trial of the OX40 agonist ivuxolimab. The TCR sequence derives from an adult with an advanced solid tumor such as melanoma, head and neck, liver or kidney cancer. The chain recombines TRBV30 with TRBJ2-5, with D hard to call. CDR3 DNA: TGTGCCTGGAGTTCCCAGGTGCAGGAGACCCAGTACTTC. It specifies CAWSSQVQETQYF.